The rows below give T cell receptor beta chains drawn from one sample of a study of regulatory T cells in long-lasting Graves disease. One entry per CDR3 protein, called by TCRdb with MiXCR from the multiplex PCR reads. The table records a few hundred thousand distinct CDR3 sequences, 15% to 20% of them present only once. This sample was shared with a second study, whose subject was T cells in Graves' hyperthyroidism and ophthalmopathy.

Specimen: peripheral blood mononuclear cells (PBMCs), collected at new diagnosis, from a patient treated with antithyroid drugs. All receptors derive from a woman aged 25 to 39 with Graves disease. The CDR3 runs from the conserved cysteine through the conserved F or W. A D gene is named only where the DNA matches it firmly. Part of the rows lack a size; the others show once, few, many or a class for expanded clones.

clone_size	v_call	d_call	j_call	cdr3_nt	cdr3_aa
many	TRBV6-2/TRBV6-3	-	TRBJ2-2	TGTGCCAGCAGTCGTTCCGCGAACACCGGGGAGCTGTTTTTT	CASSRSANTGELFF
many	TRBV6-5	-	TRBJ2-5	TGTGCCAGCAGTTACTCGGGCGGAACCCAAGAGACCCAGTACTTC	CASSYSGGTQETQYF
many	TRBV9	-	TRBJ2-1	TGTGCCAGCAGCGGGACAGTAAACTCCTACAATGAGCAGTTCTTC	CASSGTVNSYNEQFF
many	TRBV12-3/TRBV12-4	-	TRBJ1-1	TGTGCCAGCAGTTTTCCGGGACGGGAGAACACTGAAGCTTTCTTT	CASSFPGRENTEAFF
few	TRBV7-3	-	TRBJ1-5	TGTGCCAGCAGCGGTGACAGTGGCCAGCCCCAGCATTTT	CASSGDSGQPQHF
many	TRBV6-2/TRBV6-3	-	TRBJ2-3	TGTGCCAGCAGTTACTCGTACAGAGGAGGGAGCACGCAGTATTTT	CASSYSYRGGSTQYF
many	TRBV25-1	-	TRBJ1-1	TGTGCCAGCAGTGGAATCGGGCAGGTGAACACTGAAGCTTTCTTT	CASSGIGQVNTEAFF
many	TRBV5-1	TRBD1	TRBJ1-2	TGCGCCAGCAGCTGGGGACAGGGTGTCTCCAACTATGGCTACACCTTC	CASSWGQGVSNYGYTF
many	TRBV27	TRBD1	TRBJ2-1	TGTGCCAGCAGTGCCGACAGGGGGCCGACGAATGAGCAGTTCTTC	CASSADRGPTNEQFF
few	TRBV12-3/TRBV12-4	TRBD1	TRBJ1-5	TGTGCCAGCAGGTCGGGACAGGGTCCCCAGCCCCAGCATTTT	CASRSGQGPQPQHF
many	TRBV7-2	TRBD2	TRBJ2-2	TGTGCCAGCAGCTTAAGAGCGGGGGGGCTTGTTAGCACCGGGGAGCTGTTTTTT	CASSLRAGGLVSTGELFF
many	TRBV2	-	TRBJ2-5	TGTGCCAGCAGTGACGGGGTATCGGAGACCCAGTACTTC	CASSDGVSETQYF
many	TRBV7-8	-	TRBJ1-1	TGTGCCAGCACCCTTGGTGGGGGAGCGTCAGCTTTCTTT	CASTLGGGASAFF
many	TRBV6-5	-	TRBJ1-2	TGTGCCAGCAGTTACGCAGGGCTGGCCAACATCCACTATGGCTACACCTTC	CASSYAGLANIHYGYTF
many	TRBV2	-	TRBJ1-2	TGTGCCAGCAGCCTGACAGTGGATGGCTACACCTTC	CASSLTVDGYTF
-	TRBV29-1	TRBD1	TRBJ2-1	TGCAGCGTTGAACCGGGACAGGGGTCGGAAGGGCAGTTCTTC	CSVEPGQGSEGQFF
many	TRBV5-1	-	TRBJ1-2	TGCGCCAGCAGCTTGACCGGGACGAAACTCCTCGGCTACACCTTC	CASSLTGTKLLGYTF
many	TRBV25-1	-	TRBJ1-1	TGTGCCAGCTCCCTCCCCCAGGGTCGCAAAGCTTTCTTT	CASSLPQGRKAFF
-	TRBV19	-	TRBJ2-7	TGTGCCAGTAGTATAGGTTTTCAGGGAGGCCGATACCCCTACGAGCAGTACTTC	CASSIGFQGGRYPYEQYF
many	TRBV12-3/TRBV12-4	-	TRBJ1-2	TGTGCCAGCCAACGGGACATCTGGGGCTATGGCTACACCTTC	CASQRDIWGYGYTF
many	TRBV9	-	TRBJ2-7	TGTGCCAGCAGCTCGACACCTAGGGGGGAGCAGTACTTC	CASSSTPRGEQYF
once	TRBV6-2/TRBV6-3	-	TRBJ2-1	TGTGCCACCATACCGGGACCGAGGAACAATGAGCAGTTCTTC	CATIPGPRNNEQFF
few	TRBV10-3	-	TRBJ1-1	TGTGCCATCAGTGAGTTAGGGAGCAACACTGAAGCTTTCTTT	CAISELGSNTEAFF
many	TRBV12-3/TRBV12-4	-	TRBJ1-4	TGTGCCAGCAGTCCCAATGGGGGAGATGAAAAACTGTTTTTT	CASSPNGGDEKLFF
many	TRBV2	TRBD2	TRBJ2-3	TGTGCCAGCAAAACTAGCGGGGGGAGCACAGATACGCAGTATTTT	CASKTSGGSTDTQYF
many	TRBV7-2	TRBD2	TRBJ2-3	TGTGCCAGCAGCTTAGAACTAGCGGGGGGGCTTGGTACAGATACGCAGTATTTT	CASSLELAGGLGTDTQYF
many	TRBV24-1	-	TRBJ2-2	TGTGCCACCAGTGACGGGGGCTTCACCGGGGAGCTGTTTTTT	CATSDGGFTGELFF
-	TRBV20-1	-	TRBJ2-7	TGCAGTGCTGGGGACTTAAAAAAATCCTACGAGCAGTACTTC	CSAGDLKKSYEQYF
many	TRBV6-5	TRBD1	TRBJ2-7	TGTGCCAGCAGTTTCCGGGACAGGGGATCTTACGAGCAGTACTTC	CASSFRDRGSYEQYF
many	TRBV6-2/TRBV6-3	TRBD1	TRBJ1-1	TGTGCCAGCAGTTACTCGGGGGACAGCATTGAAGCTTTCTTT	CASSYSGDSIEAFF
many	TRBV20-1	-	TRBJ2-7	TGCAGTGCTAATAACCCCTCTTTTCCGAAGAGTGGCGAGCAGTACTTC	CSANNPSFPKSGEQYF
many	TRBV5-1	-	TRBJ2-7	TGCGCCAGCAGCTTTTGGTTCGCATCCGGCGACTTGGGGGCCTACGAGCAGTACTTC	CASSFWFASGDLGAYEQYF
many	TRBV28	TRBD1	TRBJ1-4	TGTGCCAGCAAGCGACAGGGGCATGAAAAACTGTTTTTT	CASKRQGHEKLFF
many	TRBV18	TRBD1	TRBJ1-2	TGTGCCAGCTCACCCCCCGGGACAGGGGCCTATGGCTACACCTTC	CASSPPGTGAYGYTF
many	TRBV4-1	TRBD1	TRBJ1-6	TGCGCCAGCAGCCAAGTCGACAGGGGTGCCCGGGGCCTCCACTTT	CASSQVDRGARGLHF
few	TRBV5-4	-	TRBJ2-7	TGTGCCAGCAGCTCGGGGACCCACTCCTACGAGCAGTACTTC	CASSSGTHSYEQYF
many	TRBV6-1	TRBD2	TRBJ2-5	TGTGCCAGCATGATGGGTCTAGCGGGGGGGCCGGGAGAGACCCAGTACTTC	CASMMGLAGGPGETQYF
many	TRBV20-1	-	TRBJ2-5	TGCAGTTTAAAAGGGCTAACACAAGAGACCCAGTACTTC	CSLKGLTQETQYF
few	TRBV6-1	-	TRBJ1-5	TGTGCCAGCAGCTTGCACAGGGTAATTGGGCAGCCCCAGCATTTT	CASSLHRVIGQPQHF
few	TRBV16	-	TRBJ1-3	TGTGCCAGCAGCCAATCGGTTGGCAGGGGCGCTGGAAACACCATATATTTT	CASSQSVGRGAGNTIYF
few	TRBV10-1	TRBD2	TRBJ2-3	TGCGCCAGCAGTGAGTCCGGGCCTAGCGGGGGAATTTTCACAGATACGCAGTATTTT	CASSESGPSGGIFTDTQYF
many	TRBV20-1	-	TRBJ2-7	TGCAGTGCTAGCGGGAGTCACGAGCAGTACTTC	CSASGSHEQYF
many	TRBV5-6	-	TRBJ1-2	TGTGCCAGCAGCTGGGAAAGTACCGGGGCTAACTATGGCTACACCTTC	CASSWESTGANYGYTF
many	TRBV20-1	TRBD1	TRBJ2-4	TGCAGTGCTCCGACAGGGTTTCTAGCCAAAAACATTCAGTACTTC	CSAPTGFLAKNIQYF
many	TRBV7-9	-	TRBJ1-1	TGTGCCAGCAATCTGGCAGGGGCGGACACTGAAGCTTTCTTT	CASNLAGADTEAFF
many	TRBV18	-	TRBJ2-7	TGTGCCAGCTCACCAACACGGCCTCACGAGCAGTACTTC	CASSPTRPHEQYF
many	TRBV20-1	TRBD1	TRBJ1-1	TGCAGTGTCCCGACAGGGGTTAACACTGAAGCTTTCTTT	CSVPTGVNTEAFF
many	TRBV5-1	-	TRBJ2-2	TGCGCCAGCAGCCAAAGAGGCGCCGGGGAGCTGTTTTTT	CASSQRGAGELFF
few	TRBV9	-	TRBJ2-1	TGTGCCAGCAGCGTGGACATATTCTCCTACAATGAGCAGTTCTTC	CASSVDIFSYNEQFF
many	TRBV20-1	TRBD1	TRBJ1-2	TGCAGTGCTAGTACAGGGGAGTATGGCTACACCTTC	CSASTGEYGYTF
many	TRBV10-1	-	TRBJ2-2	TGCGCCAGCAGTGAGGCACAGGGCACCGGGGAGCTGTTTTTT	CASSEAQGTGELFF
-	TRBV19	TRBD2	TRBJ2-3	TGTGCCAGTAATAGCGGGGGCCCAGATACGCAGTATTTT	CASNSGGPDTQYF
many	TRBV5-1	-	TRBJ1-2	TGTGCCAGCAGCTTGGTGGCGGGGTCCTATGGCTACACCTTC	CASSLVAGSYGYTF
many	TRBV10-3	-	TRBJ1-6	TGTGCCATCAGCCAGGACAGCCCGGGGAATAATTCACCCCTCCACTTT	CAISQDSPGNNSPLHF
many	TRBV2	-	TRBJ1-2	TGTGCCAGCACGACAGGTTACTATGGCTACACCTTC	CASTTGYYGYTF
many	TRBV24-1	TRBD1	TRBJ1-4	TGTGCCACCAGTGAAGTGACAGGGGGGCATGAAAAACTGTTTTTT	CATSEVTGGHEKLFF